Reported below is one T cell receptor beta chain. Its antigen has not been determined. Per-base qualities were not stored, and no clone one base away is much larger. These data originate in a study of Ad26.COV2.S vaccination and SARS-CoV-2 variants (dated by TCRdb to about 2021). Context from the whole study: TCRbeta repertoire sequencing served as the tool for gauging how specific and how broad the SARS-CoV-2-reactive T cell receptors were following Ad26.COV2.S vaccination. A total of 32 samples were included in the TCR-sequenced set, comprising approximately 20 Ad26.COV2.S vaccine recipients, 5 placebo recipients and 8 SARS-CoV-2 convalescent individuals. On the study overall, not on this receptor specifically: After vaccination, substantial breadth of spike-specific CD8+ and CD4+ T cell responses was reported. Non-spike TCR breadth was comparable between vaccine and placebo recipients, consistent with the vaccine containing only spike. Higher spike-specific TCR breadth was observed in Ad26.COV2.S recipients than in placebo recipients (P = 0.0014). According to the authors, total T cell responses may have been underestimated by the TCR breadth and depth analyses.

TCRbeta CDR3 regions were sequenced with the immunoSEQ Assay. After extraction, genomic DNA underwent amplification by bias-controlled multiplex PCR, followed by high-throughput sequencing. The paper's processing steps were these. Collapsing and filtering of sequences were performed to quantify the absolute abundance of each unique TCRbeta CDR3 region. T cell fraction was estimated by normalizing TCRbeta template counts to usable DNA, with usable DNA measured through amplification of reference genes found in all nucleated cells. Repertoire TCRs were annotated as SARS-CoV-2-specific by exact matching of V gene, CDR3 amino acid sequence and J gene to a known reactive TCR set. The reference SARS-CoV-2 TCR set was derived from MIRA and filtered for enrichment in COVID-19-positive ImmuneCODE repertoires, a step that removed public or cross-reactive TCRs. Using the MIRA antigens, annotated TCRs were further analysed by specific ORF or by position within an ORF. Breadth was defined as annotated unique rearrangements over total unique productive rearrangements; depth was the summed frequency of those rearrangements. TCR breadth was compared between groups using two-sided Wilcoxon rank-sum tests. TCRdb re-hosts the immuneACCESS table, in-frame sequences only. Its copies lack some clones; in the studies checked, an unresolved V gene accounts for under half of them, and the cause for the rest is not known. For V, J and clone size, that table is used; D and trimming come from the DNA. The sample records under 95,000 clones, roughly 85% of which are singletons. Of the sample, 15% to 20% is held by the ten largest clones.

The germline V gene (reference sequence) supplies CDR1 MNHEY and CDR2 SMNVEV. The CDR3 has 16 amino acids, counting the end cysteine and phenylalanine. The entry retains the CDR3 DNA only, 48 bases that are in frame from base 1. Interpreted using the paper, the time point label stands for: individuals recovered from natural SARS-CoV-2 infection. The chain employs TRBV27 and TRBJ2-1; 9 nucleotides in the junction match TRBD2. This material consisted of peripheral blood, taken after recovery from COVID-19. The TCR sequence derives from a human donor who had recovered from COVID-19. The sequenced DNA is TGTGCATCGTTGAGGGCGGGAGGGAGCTCCTACAATGAGCAGTTCTTC. Translated, this is CASLRAGGSSYNEQFF.